This section outlines one TCR beta chain sequence together with its context. Its cognate antigen has yet to be identified. No base quality values were provided; no much bigger clone lies one nucleotide off. This specimen belongs to a study of blood T cell repertoires in COVID-19 (dated by TCRdb to 2020 to 2021). In terms of the full investigation: The collaborator samples originated in the United States, Italy and Spain and spanned the acute and convalescent phases of COVID-19. The material from the prospective study consisted of cDNA or gDNA derived from T cells, B-cell-depleted T cells, or PBMCs. Deeply sampled blood TCRbeta repertoires from subjects exposed to, actively infected with, or recovered from COVID-19 were included in the dataset. The repertoires were released in a freely available public database intended as a resource for research on the immune response to SARS-CoV-2. Samples were obtained from the ongoing ImmuneRACE study (first 160 participants) and from some 1,300 subjects provided by 6 global collaborators. The sample metadata nearly always contained a de-identified subject ID, COVID-19 status, age in years and sex. Where available, HLA class I and class II types were obtained from metadata supplied by the sample provider rather than from assay-based typing. Broad study findings and their caveats: The amount of clinical and demographic metadata varied by source and participant and was provided uncurated.

TCRbeta CDR3 regions were amplified from genomic DNA by means of the immunoSEQ Assay, a bias-controlled multiplex PCR. The original pipeline was this. Within the assay, amplification of reference gene primers was used to estimate how many nucleated cells each sample contained. Sequence reads were collapsed and filtered to measure the absolute abundance of every unique TCRbeta CDR3 rearrangement. For each sample, productive Simpson clonality was calculated as the square root of Simpson's diversity index across productive rearrangements. The source is immuneACCESS, and TCRdb retained only in-frame sequences with V and J called. Part of the clones is not carried over; for the studies checked, unresolved V genes explain less than half of this, and the remainder is unexplained. Clone size and V and J calls were adopted from that table, with D and trimming inferred from the DNA. The sample table records under 250,000 clones; around nine tenths of these occur just once. The ten most abundant clones make up over 3.5% of the sample.

Participants in the prospective study were enrolled through a virtual design, were aged 18 to 89 years, and lived in under 25 United States geographic areas. In the prospective study, participants were assigned to cohorts based on the clinical history participants reported in a screening survey and a study questionnaire. Exposed participants were defined as having been in contact with someone with a PCR-confirmed or clinician-diagnosed COVID-19 case within 2 weeks of study entry. Mobile phlebotomists in the prospective study collected whole blood, serum and a nasopharyngeal or oropharyngeal swab from every participant. Over a roughly 2-month period, participants in the prospective study had the option of providing additional blood draws and questionnaires. Blood samples from the prospective study were shipped frozen or at room temperature prior to DNA extraction. From the cysteine through the phenylalanine, the CDR3 covers 13 amino acids. The only DNA kept is the CDR3, 39 bases in frame from the first base. The V and J ends are trimmed by 3 bases and 6 bases, leaving 12 bases between them. The germline V gene (reference sequence) supplies CDR1 DFQATT and CDR2 SNEGSKA.

The chain is assembled from TRBV20-1 and TRBJ1-5; no D segment can be confidently identified. This clonotype was obtained from a woman in her thirties who had been exposed to COVID-19. The specimen was PBMCs or T cells enriched from blood (not recorded which). The DNA reads TGCAGTGCTAGTACCGGGGTTTCTCAGCCCCAGCATTTT. Translated, this is CSASTGVSQPQHF.